Listed here are 22 T cell receptor beta chains from one sample, sequenced in a study of blood T cells in healthy people across ages. Alongside a J-beta primer mix, a sample-barcoded 5' primer served in a second PCR lasting about 7 to 11 cycles. TCRdb re-called the 5' RACE reads with MiXCR, one entry per CDR3 protein. The sample has roughly 1.5 million distinct CDR3 sequences, 40% to 45% seen once; the top ten hold about 4%. Material: blood. The receptors derive from a woman aged 18 to 35 in good health.

V gene TRBV12-3 or TRBV12-4 combines with J gene TRBJ1-6; D possibly corresponds to TRBD1 (6 bases). This CDR3 is 12 amino acids long. V was trimmed by 6 bases and J by 13 bases, leaving 13 bases between them. The CDR3 protein is CASRPTQGPLHF. The CDR3 bases are TGTGCCAGCAGGCCTACACAGGGTCCCCTCCACTTT.

The chain links TRBV7-8 to TRBJ2-7, with TRBD1 identical over 9 bases. Germline V gene sequence: CDR1 SGHVS, CDR2 FQNEAQ. J lost 7 bases, V lost 4 bases, and 11 bases had no gene match. The CDR3 consists of 15 residues. CDR3 sequence (DNA): TGTGCCAGCAGCTCGAAACAGGGGGCCCACAATGAGCAGTACTTC. Translated: CASSSKQGAHNEQYF.

The chain recombines TRBV27 with TRBJ1-2, with TRBD1 as a possible D gene (5 bases). The length of the CDR3 is 14 residues. Per the germline V gene, CDR1 is MNHEY and CDR2 is SMNVEV (reference sequence). The V end lost 6 bases, the J end lost 0 bases, and 11 bases lay between the germline ends. DNA of the CDR3: TGTGCCAGCAGCTCCGGGGCAGCTAACTATGGCTACACCTTC. It codes for CASSSGAANYGYTF.

This clonotype appeared a few times. The V and J genes are TRBV23-1 and TRBJ2-7, with 8 bases matching TRBD1. TRBV23-1 is annotated as an ORF whose role is uncertain. V shed 2 bases, J shed 0 bases, and the junction held 18 bases outside the gene matches. The CDR3 is made up of 20 amino acids. CDR3 loop: CASSQPGQGVGVRSSYEQYF. The CDR3 DNA is TGCGCCAGCAGTCAACCTGGACAGGGCGTTGGAGTTCGAAGCTCCTACGAGCAGTACTTC.

This CDR3 reads CSVTRLADQETQYF. CDR3 coding DNA: TGCAGCGTTACGCGACTAGCGGACCAAGAGACCCAGTACTTC. The chain joins TRBV29-1 to TRBJ2-5; 9 positions match TRBD2. Trimming took 5 bases from V and 0 from J; bases not matched to a gene: 4. This CDR3 contains 14 residues. Germline V gene data show CDR1 as SQVTM and CDR2 as ANQGSEA. The full variable domain, completed using reference TRBV29-1 and TRBJ2-5, is SAVISQKPSRDICQRGTSLTIQCQVDSQVTMMFWYRQQPGQSLTLIATANQGSEATYESGFVIDKFPISRPNLTFSTLTVSNMSPEDSSIYLCSVTRLADQETQYFGPGTRLLVL.

The chain links TRBV6-2 or TRBV6-3 to TRBJ2-2, with 7 positions matching TRBD2. Germline assignment: CDR1 MNHEY and CDR2 SVGEGT. CDR3 length: 17 amino acids. Trimming at V came to 4 bases and at J to 1 base, leaving 9 bases not matched to a gene. CDR3 region: CASSSPRASGNTGELFF. CDR3 coding DNA: TGTGCCAGCAGTTCCCCTAGGGCTAGCGGGAACACCGGGGAGCTGTTTTTT.

The chain recombines TRBV7-8 with TRBJ2-7; unclear D gene. V lost 5 bases to trimming and J lost 4 bases, with 18 bases between them. The CDR3 contains 15 residues. The germline V gene has CDR1 SGHVS and CDR2 FQNEAQ. The CDR3 nucleotides read TGTGCCAGCAGCCTAGGTTACGGAAGCTCTTACGAGCAGTACTTC. Translation gives CASSLGYGSSYEQYF.

The CDR3 DNA reads TGTGCCAGCAGCCCAGGGCGGACCGGGGAGCTGTTTTTT. Protein sequence: CASSPGRTGELFF. V usage is TRBV12-3 or TRBV12-4 and J usage is TRBJ2-2; tentative D call: TRBD1 (5 bases). The CDR3 is 13 residues long. With 6 bases removed from V and 5 bases from J, the gap between germline ends came to 10 bases.

This chain joins TRBV27 and TRBJ2-1, with D possibly matching TRBD2 (7 bases). Trimming pared 3 bases from V and 2 bases from J, leaving 11 bases between. In germline, CDR1 is MNHEY, CDR2 SMNVEV (reference sequence). The CDR3 is 15 residues long. The CDR3 region is CASSFDGGPYNEQFF. Here the CDR3 DNA reads TGTGCCAGCAGTTTTGACGGGGGGCCCTACAATGAGCAGTTCTTC.

The V and J genes are TRBV20-1 and TRBJ2-5; D unclear. The V end was cut by 4 bases, the J end by 11 bases, with 11 bases between. This CDR3 contains 10 residues. Germline loops: CDR1 DFQATT, CDR2 SNEGSKA (reference sequence). CDR3 DNA sequence: TGCAGTGCTAAGACGATTGCGCAGTACTTC. The encoded protein is CSAKTIAQYF.

This clonotype was observed at least ten times. V and J are TRBV29-1 and TRBJ2-7; 9 bases are a match to TRBD1. Germline V gene data show CDR1 as SQVTM and CDR2 as ANQGSEA. J was trimmed by 4 bases and V by 0 bases; bases with no gene match: 10. CDR3 length equals 16 residues. The CDR3 bases are TGCAGCGTTGAAGATTGGACGGGACAGGGAGAGTACGAGCAGTACTTC. Protein sequence: CSVEDWTGQGEYEQYF.

This clonotype was picked up one time. Germline is not matched at one junction end, which may reflect a read error. The CDR3 protein is CASSPPPETQYF. CDR3 in DNA: TGTGCCAGCTCACCACCGCCAGAGACGCAGTATTTT. The V and J genes are TRBV18 and TRBJ2-3, with unresolved D. CDR3 size: 12 residues. The germline gives CDR1 KGHSH, CDR2 LQKENI. Supplemented by reference TRBV18 and TRBJ2-3, the full variable domain reads NAGVMQNPRHLVRRRGQEARLRCSPMKGHSHVYWYRQLPEEGLKFMVYLQKENIIDESGMPKERFSAEFPKEGPSILRIQQVVRGDSAAYFCASSPPPETQYFGPGTRLTVL.

This chain connects TRBV13 to TRBJ2-5; no firm D call. The end of the DNA aligns better with TRBJ2-7, so the J call may be wrong. CDR3 length equals 16 residues. Germline assignment: CDR1 PRHDT and CDR2 FYEKMQ (reference sequence). The CDR3 sequence is CASSPRDGLELFEQYF. The CDR3 bases are TGTGCCAGCAGCCCTAGAGATGGCCTAGAACTCTTCGAGCAGTACTTC.

The J gene is TRBJ2-4, the V gene TRBV6-2 or TRBV6-3; D uncertain. V lost 6 bases, J lost 0 bases, and 12 bases lay in between. Per germline, CDR1 MNHEY and CDR2 SVGEGT. CDR3 length: 15 residues. Here the CDR3 DNA reads TGTGCCAGCAGCCGCCTCACTCTAGCCAAAAACATTCAGTACTTC. Amino acid sequence: CASSRLTLAKNIQYF.

The chain employs TRBV5-1 and TRBJ2-2; no reliable D call. V was pared by 4 bases and J by 1 base, with 8 bases between. The CDR3 sequence is 14 residues long. Germline V gives CDR1 SGHRS, CDR2 YFSETQ. The CDR3 DNA follows: TGCGCCAGCAGCACGATGGGGAACACCGGGGAGCTGTTTTTT. It is translated as CASSTMGNTGELFF.

The rearrangement joins TRBV14 to TRBJ1-2; D is unclear. V was shortened by 0 bases and J by 4 bases, with 15 bases between the two germline ends. CDR1 and CDR2 from the germline V gene are SGHDN and FVKESK. This CDR3 has 16 amino acids. CDR3 DNA: TGTGCCAGCAGCCAAGATTCAGCGACCATAAGCTATGGCTACACCTTC. Encoded protein: CASSQDSATISYGYTF.

The genes are TRBV7-6 and TRBJ1-3, with D uncertain. CDR1 SGHVS and CDR2 FNYEAQ come from the germline V gene. The CDR3 is 16 residues long. V was cut by 1 base and J by 0 bases, with 10 bases left in between. CDR3 in amino acids: CASSLGLPRSGNTIYF. CDR3 sequence (DNA): TGTGCCAGCAGCTTAGGGCTTCCTCGCTCTGGAAACACCATATATTTT.

In its sample, this clonotype was seen many times. The J gene is TRBJ2-3, the V gene TRBV10-3; TRBD2 matches at 8 bases. Germline assignment: CDR1 ENHRY and CDR2 SYGVKD. Trimming at V came to 0 bases and at J to 5 bases, leaving 13 bases not matched to a gene. This CDR3 contains 18 residues. The CDR3 spells CAISESLGRANNGDTQYF. The CDR3 DNA follows: TGTGCCATCAGTGAGTCGCTCGGGAGGGCGAACAATGGAGATACGCAGTATTTT.

The chain couples TRBV20-1 to TRBJ1-5; D unresolved. The CDR3 totals 12 residues. Germline CDR1 and CDR2: DFQATT and SNEGSKA (reference sequence). The V end was cut by 6 bases, the J end by 5 bases, with 11 bases between. CDR3 sequence: CSAQRHDQPQHF. CDR3 sequence (DNA): TGCAGTGCGCAGAGGCATGATCAGCCCCAGCATTTT.

The chain recombines TRBV6-2 or TRBV6-3 with TRBJ2-1; possible D gene TRBD2, 5 bases. CDR1 and CDR2 from the germline V gene are MNHEY and SVGEGT. CDR3 size: 16 residues. The V end lost 2 bases, the J end lost 10 bases, and 21 bases lay between the germline ends. The CDR3 reads CASSYPLERFSYEQFF. DNA for the CDR3: TGTGCCAGCAGTTACCCCTTGGAGCGGTTTTCATACGAGCAGTTCTTC.

V gene TRBV6-2 or TRBV6-3 combines with J gene TRBJ2-7, with a tentative D call TRBD2 (6 bases). This CDR3 comprises 17 residues. CDR1 is MNHEY, CDR2 SVGEGT, per germline. V lost 2 bases to trimming and J lost 0 bases, with 17 bases between them. This chain's CDR3 is CASSYTFPGTHSYEQYF. Written as DNA, the CDR3 is TGTGCCAGCAGTTACACCTTCCCCGGGACTCACTCCTACGAGCAGTACTTC.

This clonotype has ten or more counts. This rearrangement joins TRBV29-1 to TRBJ2-1; possibly TRBD2 for D (5 bases). The V and J ends lost 5 bases and 7 bases respectively, with 21 bases between them. Germline loops: CDR1 SQVTM, CDR2 ANQGSEA. This CDR3 comprises 15 residues. The CDR3: CSVRRPLREKNEQFF. CDR3 sequence (DNA): TGCAGCGTTCGGAGGCCCCTCCGGGAAAAAAATGAGCAGTTCTTC.